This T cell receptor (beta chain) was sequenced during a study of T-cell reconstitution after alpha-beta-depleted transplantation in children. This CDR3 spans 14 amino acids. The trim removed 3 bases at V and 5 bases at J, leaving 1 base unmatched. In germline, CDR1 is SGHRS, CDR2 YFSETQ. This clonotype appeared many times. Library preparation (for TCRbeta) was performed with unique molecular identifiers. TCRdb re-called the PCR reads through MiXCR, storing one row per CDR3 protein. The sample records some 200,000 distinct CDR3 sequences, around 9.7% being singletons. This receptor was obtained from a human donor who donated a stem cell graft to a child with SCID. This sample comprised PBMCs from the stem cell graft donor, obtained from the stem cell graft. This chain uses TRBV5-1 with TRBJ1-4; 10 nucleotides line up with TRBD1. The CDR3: CASSSGQGNEKLFF. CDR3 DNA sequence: TGCGCCAGCAGCTCGGGACAGGGGAATGAAAAACTGTTTTTT.